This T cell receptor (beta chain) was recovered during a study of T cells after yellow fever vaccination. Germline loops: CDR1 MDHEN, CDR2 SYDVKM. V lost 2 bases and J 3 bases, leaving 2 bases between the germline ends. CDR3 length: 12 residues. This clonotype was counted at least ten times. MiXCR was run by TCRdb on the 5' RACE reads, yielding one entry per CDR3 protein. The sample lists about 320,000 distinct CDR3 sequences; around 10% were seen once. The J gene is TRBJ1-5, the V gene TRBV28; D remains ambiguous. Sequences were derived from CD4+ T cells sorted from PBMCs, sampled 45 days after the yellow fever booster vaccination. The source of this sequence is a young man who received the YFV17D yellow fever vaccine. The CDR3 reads CASSLINQPQHF. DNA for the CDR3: TGTGCCAGCAGTTTAATCAATCAGCCCCAGCATTTT.